These 23 T cell receptor beta chains share one sample of origin, sequenced in a study of shared clonotypes between healthy human individuals. Profiled with immunoSEQ multiplex PCR; TCRdb holds only in-frame clones, not every one. The sample has approximately 590,000 clones; nearly 97% are singletons. Naive CD8 cells were CD45RO-negative, positively selected for CCR7, excluding terminally differentiated effector memory CD45RA+ cells. The specimen sequenced was naive CD8+ T cells sorted from blood. The receptors originated from a woman in her 30s in good health.

This chain links TRBV5-6 with TRBJ2-1; D uncertain. This CDR3 region has 16 residues. The V gene's germline CDR1 is SGHDT and CDR2 YYEEEE. Trimming took off 0 bases at V and 2 bases at J, with 12 bases between the two ends. DNA for the CDR3: TGTGCCAGCAGCTTGGGGGTTAATCCGGCCTACAATGAGCAGTTCTTC. Amino acids: CASSLGVNPAYNEQFF.

This chain links TRBV13 with TRBJ2-7, with D possibly matching TRBD2 (7 bases). V shed 4 bases and J shed 2 bases, with 12 bases lying between them. Germline V lookup: CDR1 PRHDT, CDR2 FYEKMQ (reference sequence). The CDR3 is 14 amino acids. In DNA form, the CDR3 reads TGTGCCAGCAGCTCGAAGGGGGGGCCCTACGAGCAGTACTTC. Its translation is CASSSKGGPYEQYF.

The chain combines TRBV9 with TRBJ2-5; TRBD2 aligns across 11 bases. J gave up 4 bases and V 0 bases, and 8 bases lay outside the gene matches. Germline-derived CDR1 and CDR2 are SGDLS and YYNGEE. The CDR3 extends over 17 amino acids. CDR3 coding DNA: TGTGCCAGCAGCGTAGGGTTAGCGGGAGGGTTCACAGAGACCCAGTACTTC. This translates into CASSVGLAGGFTETQYF.

V gene TRBV7-9 combines with J gene TRBJ2-7, with TRBD2 matching over 14 bases. Germline V gene data show CDR1 as SEHNR and CDR2 as FQNEAQ (reference sequence). This CDR3 contains 17 residues. Trimming removed 4 bases from V and 2 bases from J; junction bases left unmatched: 7. CDR3 sequence reads: CASSSLGTSGSPYEQYF. CDR3 nucleotides: TGTGCCAGCAGCTCCCTAGGGACTAGCGGGAGCCCCTACGAGCAGTACTTC.

The chain recombines TRBV15 with TRBJ2-1, with D perhaps TRBD1 or TRBD2 (6 bases each). From germline, CDR1 is LNHNV and CDR2 YYDKDF (reference sequence). Trimming cost V 6 bases and J 5 bases, with 14 bases left between them. The CDR3 has 14 amino acids. The CDR3 is CATRSGAPNNEQFF. The DNA for the CDR3 is TGTGCCACCAGATCGGGGGCGCCTAACAATGAGCAGTTCTTC.

The J gene is TRBJ2-1, the V gene TRBV14; perhaps TRBD2 as D (6 bases). Per the germline V gene, CDR1 is SGHDN and CDR2 is FVKESK. The CDR3 is 17 residues long. Trimming shortened V by 0 bases and J by 3 bases, and 15 bases separated the two germline ends. As DNA, the CDR3 is TGTGCCAGCAGCCAAGAGGCTGGCCGGGGGATCTACAATGAGCAGTTCTTC. It yields the protein CASSQEAGRGIYNEQFF.

The chain links TRBV5-5 to TRBJ1-2; D possibly corresponds to TRBD1 (6 bases). Trimming pared 0 bases from V and 3 bases from J, leaving 9 bases between. The V gene's germline CDR1 is SGHKS and CDR2 YYEKEE (reference sequence). This CDR3 contains 14 residues. In DNA form, the CDR3 reads TGTGCCAGCAGCTTGGCCAGGGGAGACTATGGCTACACCTTC. This codes for CASSLARGDYGYTF.

The chain has TRBV5-4 and TRBJ1-3; a weak D match, TRBD1 (6 bases). This CDR3 has 16 residues. The germline gives CDR1 SGHNT, CDR2 YYREEE (reference sequence). The V gene lost 2 bases and the J gene lost 0 bases, with 12 bases spanning the gap. The CDR3 is CASSFDRGASGNTIYF. CDR3 in DNA: TGTGCCAGCAGCTTCGACCGGGGGGCCTCTGGAAACACCATATATTTT.

The chain links TRBV2 to TRBJ2-2, with a weak D call TRBD2 (6 bases). Germline V CDR1 and CDR2: SNHLY, FYNNEI. This CDR3 is 14 amino acids long. Trimming cost V 10 bases and J 6 bases, with 18 bases left between them. CDR3 DNA sequence: TGTGCCACCACCCCCGGGAGAGGTGCCGGGGAGCTGTTTTTT. Protein sequence: CATTPGRGAGELFF.

The genes are TRBV11-2 and TRBJ2-7; TRBD2 matches at 11 bases. Germline-derived CDR1 and CDR2 are SGHAT and FQNNGV. V gave up 3 bases and J gave up 4 bases; unmatched junction bases: 5. The CDR3 consists of 15 residues. The CDR3 here is CASSFTSGSTYEQYF. CDR3 bases: TGTGCCAGCAGCTTTACTAGCGGGAGTACATACGAGCAGTACTTC.

The V and J genes are TRBV6-5 and TRBJ1-4; D gene ambiguous. Germline lookup yields CDR1 MNHEY and CDR2 SVGAGI. V was pared by 0 bases and J by 7 bases, with 12 bases between. CDR3 length equals 15 residues. The CDR3 loop is CASSYSEADGEKLFF. In DNA, the CDR3 is TGTGCCAGCAGTTACTCGGAGGCCGACGGTGAAAAACTGTTTTTT.

The genes are TRBV28 and TRBJ1-3; weak D call: TRBD1 (6 bases). Germline lookup yields CDR1 MDHEN and CDR2 SYDVKM. Trimming cost V 2 bases and J 2 bases, with 10 bases left between them. The CDR3 runs to 15 residues. The CDR3 loop reads CASSLPPGAGNTIYF. The CDR3 nucleotides are TGTGCCAGCAGTTTACCCCCAGGGGCTGGAAACACCATATATTTT. Full variable domain (missing parts from reference TRBV28 and TRBJ1-3): DVKVTQSSRYLVKRTGEKVFLECVQDMDHENMFWYRQDPGLGLRLIYFSYDVKMKEKGDIPEGYSVSREKKERFSLILESASTNQTSMYLCASSLPPGAGNTIYFGEGSWLTVV.

The chain links TRBV5-1 to TRBJ2-5; 7 bases map to TRBD1. The DNA end is a closer match to TRBJ2-7, so the J assignment may be wrong. The CDR3 has 14 amino acids. CDR1 is SGHRS and CDR2 is YFSETQ in the germline V gene. In nucleotides, the CDR3 is TGCGCCAGCAGCTCATCGGGACAGAACTACGAGCAGTACTTC. It specifies CASSSSGQNYEQYF.

CDR3 loop: CASSEAVGGFYEQYF. In DNA, the CDR3 is TGTGCCAGCAGTGAAGCGGTCGGCGGGTTTTACGAGCAGTACTTC. The chain links TRBV2 to TRBJ2-7, with D tentatively TRBD2 (5 bases). The CDR3 covers 15 residues. Trimming removed 0 bases at V and 4 bases at J, with 13 bases between. Germline values: CDR1 SNHLY, CDR2 FYNNEI.

Worth noting for this clone: Within the sample, other DNA sequences also encode this same CDR3. The gene calls are TRBV5-1 and TRBJ2-7; no firm D call. This CDR3 contains 11 residues. In germline, CDR1 is SGHRS, CDR2 YFSETQ. V dropped 3 bases and J dropped 4 bases, with 5 bases sitting between them. The CDR3 nucleotides read TGCGCCAGCAGCTCATCATACGAGCAGTACTTC. Amino acids: CASSSSYEQYF.

The rearrangement joins TRBV9 to TRBJ1-1, with 7 bases that match TRBD1. This CDR3 spans 15 amino acids. Trimming removed 1 base from V and 4 bases from J; junction bases left unmatched: 7. Germline V gene sequence: CDR1 SGDLS, CDR2 YYNGEE. This CDR3 reads CASSVREGQTTEAFF. DNA for the CDR3: TGTGCCAGCAGCGTAAGGGAGGGACAGACCACTGAAGCTTTCTTT.

Concerning this clone: Other DNA sequences within the sample encode an identical CDR3. V is TRBV5-4 and J is TRBJ2-7; D is unclear. Germline V gene data show CDR1 as SGHNT and CDR2 as YYREEE (reference sequence). This CDR3 contains 14 residues. V was shortened by 0 bases and J by 0 bases, with 7 bases between the two germline ends. The CDR3 DNA sequence: TGTGCCAGCAGCTTGGGTGGCAGCTCCTACGAGCAGTACTTC. This codes for CASSLGGSSYEQYF. Complete variable domain (other parts from reference TRBV5-4 and TRBJ2-7): ETGVTQSPTHLIKTRGQQVTLRCSSQSGHNTVSWYQQALGQGPQFIFQYYREEENGRGNFPPRFSGLQFPNYSSELNVNALELDDSALYLCASSLGGSSYEQYFGPGTRLTVT.

CDR3 loop: CASSEFGTQYF. The CDR3 DNA reads TGTGCCAGCAGTGAATTCGGAACGCAGTATTTT. This chain links TRBV6-1 with TRBJ2-3; D gene ambiguous. Germline values: CDR1 MNHNS, CDR2 SASEGT. Trimming stripped 2 bases from V and 9 bases from J, with 6 bases between. The CDR3 has 11 residues.

The gene calls are TRBV27 and TRBJ2-5; D remains ambiguous. The DNA end lines up better with TRBJ2-7; the J call may be wrong. This CDR3 is 13 amino acids long. Germline lookup yields CDR1 MNHEY and CDR2 SMNVEV (reference sequence). The CDR3 is CASSSRTHYEQYF. In DNA form, the CDR3 reads TGTGCCAGCAGTTCGCGGACCCACTACGAGCAGTACTTC.

This chain joins TRBV6-1 and TRBJ2-3; D is ambiguous. Between the trimmed V and J ends, which lost 1 base and 6 bases, there was a span of 17 bases. This CDR3 is built from 16 residues. The V gene's germline CDR1 is MNHNS and CDR2 SASEGT. Here the CDR3 DNA reads TGTGCCAGCAGTGAAGAGGAGCATTACGGTTCCGATACGCAGTATTTT. This sequence encodes CASSEEEHYGSDTQYF.

The rearrangement joins TRBV9 to TRBJ2-7; D call uncertain. The germline V gene has CDR1 SGDLS and CDR2 YYNGEE. The CDR3 sequence is 13 residues long. V was cut by 4 bases and J by 3 bases, with 11 bases left in between. CDR3 in DNA: TGTGCCAGCAGCCCACGACACGGCTACGAGCAGTACTTC. Protein product: CASSPRHGYEQYF.

The chain uses TRBV19 and TRBJ1-4; 10 nucleotides match TRBD1. V was clipped by 3 bases and J by 8 bases; unmatched bases: 0. The germline V gene encodes CDR1 LNHDA and CDR2 SQIVND (reference sequence). The CDR3 is 13 residues long. CDR3 residues: CASSMGQGEKLFF. The CDR3 bases are TGTGCCAGTAGTATGGGACAGGGGGAAAAACTGTTTTTT.

The chain combines TRBV28 with TRBJ1-5; TRBD1 is a possible D gene (6 bases). The germline CDR1 and CDR2 sequences are MDHEN and SYDVKM. The germline V and J ends were trimmed by 2 bases and 6 bases, with 11 bases remaining between them. The CDR3 consists of 14 residues. The CDR3 DNA reads as TGTGCCAGCAGTTTAGGCAGGGGACGTCAGCCCCAGCATTTT. It is translated as CASSLGRGRQPQHF.